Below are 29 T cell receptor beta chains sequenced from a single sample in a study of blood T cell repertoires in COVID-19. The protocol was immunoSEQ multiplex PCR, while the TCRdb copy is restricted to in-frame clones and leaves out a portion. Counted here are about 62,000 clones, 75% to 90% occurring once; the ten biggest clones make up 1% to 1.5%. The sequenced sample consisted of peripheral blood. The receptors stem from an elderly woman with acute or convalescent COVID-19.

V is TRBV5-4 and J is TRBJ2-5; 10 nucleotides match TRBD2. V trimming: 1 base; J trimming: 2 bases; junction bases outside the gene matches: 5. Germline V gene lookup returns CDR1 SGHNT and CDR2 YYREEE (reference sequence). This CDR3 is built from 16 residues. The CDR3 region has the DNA TGTGCCAGCAGCTTGCCACTAGCGGGGAAACAAGAGACCCAGTACTTC. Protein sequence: CASSLPLAGKQETQYF. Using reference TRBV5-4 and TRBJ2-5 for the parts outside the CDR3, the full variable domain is ETGVTQSPTHLIKTRGQQVTLRCSSQSGHNTVSWYQQALGQGPQFIFQYYREEENGRGNFPPRFSGLQFPNYSSELNVNALELDDSALYLCASSLPLAGKQETQYFGPGTRLLVL.

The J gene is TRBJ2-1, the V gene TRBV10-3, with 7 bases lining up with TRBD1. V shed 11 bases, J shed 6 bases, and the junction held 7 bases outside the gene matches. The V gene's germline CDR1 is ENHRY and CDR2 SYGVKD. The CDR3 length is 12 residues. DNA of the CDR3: TGTGCCGCCTCCGGGACAGTCAATGAGCAGTTCTTC. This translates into CAASGTVNEQFF.

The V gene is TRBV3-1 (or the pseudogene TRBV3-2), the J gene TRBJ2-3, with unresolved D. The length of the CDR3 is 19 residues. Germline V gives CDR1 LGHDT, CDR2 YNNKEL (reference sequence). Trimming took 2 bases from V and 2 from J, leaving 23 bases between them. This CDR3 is CASSQKAHGLATATDTQYF. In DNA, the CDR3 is TGTGCCAGCAGCCAAAAGGCCCACGGGTTGGCGACTGCCACAGATACGCAGTATTTT.

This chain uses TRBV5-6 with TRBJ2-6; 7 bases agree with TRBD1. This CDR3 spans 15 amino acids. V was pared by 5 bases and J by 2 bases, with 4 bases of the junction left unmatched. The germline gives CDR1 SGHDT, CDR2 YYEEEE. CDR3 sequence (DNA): TGTGCCAGCAGTCCCCAGGGGGCTGGGGCCAACGTCCTGACTTTC. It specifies CASSPQGAGANVLTF.

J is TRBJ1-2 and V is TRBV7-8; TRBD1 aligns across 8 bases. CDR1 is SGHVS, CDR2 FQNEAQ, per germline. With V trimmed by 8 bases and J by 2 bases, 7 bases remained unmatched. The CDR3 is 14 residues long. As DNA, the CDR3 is TGTGCCAGCCACTTCCAGGGGGCCAACTATGGCTACACCTTC. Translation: CASHFQGANYGYTF.

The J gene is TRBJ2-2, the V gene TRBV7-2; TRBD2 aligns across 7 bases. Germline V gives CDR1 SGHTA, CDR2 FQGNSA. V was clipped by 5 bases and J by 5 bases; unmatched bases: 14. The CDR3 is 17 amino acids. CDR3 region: CASSPPRGGRRTGELFF. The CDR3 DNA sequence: TGTGCCAGCAGCCCCCCGAGGGGCGGGAGAAGGACCGGGGAGCTGTTTTTT.

CDR3 loop: CASSTTWTGTYGYTF. DNA for the CDR3: TGTGCCAGTAGTACCACATGGACAGGGACCTATGGCTACACCTTC. The chain combines TRBV19 with TRBJ1-2, with 8 nucleotides matching TRBD1. J lost 4 bases, V lost 4 bases, and 8 bases had no gene match. Per germline, CDR1 LNHDA and CDR2 SQIVND (reference sequence). The CDR3 consists of 15 residues.

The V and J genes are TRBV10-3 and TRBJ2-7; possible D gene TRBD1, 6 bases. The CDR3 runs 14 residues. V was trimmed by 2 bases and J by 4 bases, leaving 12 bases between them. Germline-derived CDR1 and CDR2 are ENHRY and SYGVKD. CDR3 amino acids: CAISEGDTIYEQYF. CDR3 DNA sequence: TGTGCCATCAGTGAGGGGGACACTATTTACGAGCAGTACTTC.

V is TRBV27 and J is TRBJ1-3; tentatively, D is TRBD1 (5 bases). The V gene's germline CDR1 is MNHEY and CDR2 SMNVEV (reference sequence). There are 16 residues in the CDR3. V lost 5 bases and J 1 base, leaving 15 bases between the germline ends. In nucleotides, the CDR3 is TGTGCCAGCAGTCCTGTTGGGGCCCCTTCTGGAAACACCATATATTTT. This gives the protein CASSPVGAPSGNTIYF.

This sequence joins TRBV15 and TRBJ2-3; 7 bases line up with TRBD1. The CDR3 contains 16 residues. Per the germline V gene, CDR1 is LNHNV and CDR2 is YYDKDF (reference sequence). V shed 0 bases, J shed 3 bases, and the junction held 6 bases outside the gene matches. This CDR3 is CATSRDVGGMTDTQYF. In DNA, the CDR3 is TGTGCCACCAGCAGAGATGTAGGGGGCATGACAGATACGCAGTATTTT.

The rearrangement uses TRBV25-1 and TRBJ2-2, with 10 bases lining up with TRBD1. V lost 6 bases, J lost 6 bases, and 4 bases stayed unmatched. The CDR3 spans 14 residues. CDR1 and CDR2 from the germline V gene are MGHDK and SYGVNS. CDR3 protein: CASSVGQGSGELFF. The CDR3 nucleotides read TGTGCCAGCAGCGTGGGACAGGGGTCCGGGGAGCTGTTTTTT. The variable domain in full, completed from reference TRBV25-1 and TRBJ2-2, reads EADIYQTPRYLVIGTGKKITLECSQTMGHDKMYWYQQDPGMELHLIHYSYGVNSTEKGDLSSESTVSRIRTEHFPLTLESARPSHTSQYLCASSVGQGSGELFFGEGSRLTVL.

CDR3 sequence (DNA): TGCGCCAGCAGCTTGGATACAGGGGGCTATGGCTACACCTTC. Translated: CASSLDTGGYGYTF. The chain employs TRBV5-1 and TRBJ1-2, with 8 bases matching TRBD1. This CDR3 is 14 amino acids long. Germline V gene data show CDR1 as SGHRS and CDR2 as YFSETQ. With V trimmed by 0 bases and J by 4 bases, 2 bases remained unmatched. The full variable domain, in which reference TRBV5-1 and TRBJ1-2 provide the parts outside the CDR3, is KAGVTQTPRYLIKTRGQQVTLSCSPISGHRSVSWYQQTPGQGLQFLFEYFSETQRNKGNFPGRFSGRQFSNSRSEMNVSTLELGDSALYLCASSLDTGGYGYTFGSGTRLTVV.

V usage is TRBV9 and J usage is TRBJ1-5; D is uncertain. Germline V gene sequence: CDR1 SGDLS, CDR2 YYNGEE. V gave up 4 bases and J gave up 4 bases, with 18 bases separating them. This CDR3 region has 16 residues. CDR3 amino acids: CASSKGGRGRNQPQHF. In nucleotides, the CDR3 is TGTGCCAGCAGCAAGGGAGGGCGGGGAAGGAATCAGCCCCAGCATTTT.

The CDR3 here is CASSAGSGSVAETQYF. As DNA, the CDR3 is TGCGCCAGCAGCGCTGGAAGCGGGAGTGTGGCGGAGACCCAGTACTTC. The chain joins TRBV5-1 to TRBJ2-5; 8 bases match TRBD2. V dropped 4 bases and J dropped 5; count of bases not matched to a gene: 13. Germline loops: CDR1 SGHRS, CDR2 YFSETQ. CDR3 length: 16 amino acids.

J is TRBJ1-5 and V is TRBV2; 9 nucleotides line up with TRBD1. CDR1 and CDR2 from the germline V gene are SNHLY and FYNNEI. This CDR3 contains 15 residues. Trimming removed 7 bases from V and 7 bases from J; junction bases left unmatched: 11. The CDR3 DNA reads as TGTGCCAGCAAAATAACAGGGGGCTCTTGGCAGCCCCAGCATTTT. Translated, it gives CASKITGGSWQPQHF.

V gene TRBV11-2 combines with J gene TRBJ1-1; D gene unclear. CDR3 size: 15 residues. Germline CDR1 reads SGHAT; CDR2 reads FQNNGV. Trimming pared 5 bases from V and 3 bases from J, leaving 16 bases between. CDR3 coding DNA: TGTGCCAGCAGCCTTGGAGTGAGCAGTTACACTGAAGCTTTCTTT. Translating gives CASSLGVSSYTEAFF.

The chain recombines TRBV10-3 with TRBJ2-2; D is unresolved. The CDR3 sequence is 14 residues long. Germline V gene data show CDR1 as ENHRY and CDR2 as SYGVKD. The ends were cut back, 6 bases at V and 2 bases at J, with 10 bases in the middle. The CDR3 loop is CAIRIFTNTGELFF. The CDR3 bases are TGTGCCATCAGAATATTCACAAACACCGGGGAGCTGTTTTTT.

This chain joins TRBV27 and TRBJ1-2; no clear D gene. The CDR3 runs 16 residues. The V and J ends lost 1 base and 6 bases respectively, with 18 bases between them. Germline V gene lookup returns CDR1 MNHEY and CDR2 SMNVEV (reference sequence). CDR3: CASSLFRTGVTNGYTF. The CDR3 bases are TGTGCCAGCAGTTTATTCCGAACCGGAGTTACGAATGGCTACACCTTC.

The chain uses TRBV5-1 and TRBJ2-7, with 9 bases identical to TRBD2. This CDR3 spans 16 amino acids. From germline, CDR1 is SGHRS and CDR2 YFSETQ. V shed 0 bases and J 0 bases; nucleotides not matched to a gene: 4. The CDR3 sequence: CASSLGAGGSSYEQYF. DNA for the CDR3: TGCGCCAGCAGCTTGGGTGCGGGGGGGAGCTCCTACGAGCAGTACTTC.

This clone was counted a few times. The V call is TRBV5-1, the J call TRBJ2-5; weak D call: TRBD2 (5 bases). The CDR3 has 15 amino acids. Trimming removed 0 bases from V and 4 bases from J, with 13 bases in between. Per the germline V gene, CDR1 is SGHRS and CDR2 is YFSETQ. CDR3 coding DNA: TGCGCCAGCAGCTTGGCCGGAGGATCGGCAGAGACCCAGTACTTC. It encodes CASSLAGGSAETQYF.

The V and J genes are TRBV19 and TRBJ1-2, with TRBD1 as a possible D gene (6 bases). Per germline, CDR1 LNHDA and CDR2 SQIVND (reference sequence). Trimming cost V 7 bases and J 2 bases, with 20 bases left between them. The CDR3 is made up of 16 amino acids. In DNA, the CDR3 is TGTGCCAGTAACTTCCTCGGGCAGGGGATGAACTATGGCTACACCTTC. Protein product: CASNFLGQGMNYGYTF.

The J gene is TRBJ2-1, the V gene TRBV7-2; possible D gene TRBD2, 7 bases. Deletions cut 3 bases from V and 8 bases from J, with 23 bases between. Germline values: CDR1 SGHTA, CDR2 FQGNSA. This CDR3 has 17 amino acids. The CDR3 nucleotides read TGTGCCAGCAGCTTGCCCCGGTTACGGGGGGCCCCGGATGAGCAGTTCTTC. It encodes CASSLPRLRGAPDEQFF.

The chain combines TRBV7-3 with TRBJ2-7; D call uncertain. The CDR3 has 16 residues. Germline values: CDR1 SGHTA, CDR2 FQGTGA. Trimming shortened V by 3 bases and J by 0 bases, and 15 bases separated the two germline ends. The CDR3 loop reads CASSFPGNTSSYEQYF. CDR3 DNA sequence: TGTGCCAGCAGCTTTCCAGGCAATACGAGCTCCTACGAGCAGTACTTC.

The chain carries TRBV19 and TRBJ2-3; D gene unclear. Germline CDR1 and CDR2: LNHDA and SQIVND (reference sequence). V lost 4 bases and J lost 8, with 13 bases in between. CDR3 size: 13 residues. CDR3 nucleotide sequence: TGTGCCAGTAGTACGAAAAACTTCGGTACGCAGTATTTT. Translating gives CASSTKNFGTQYF.

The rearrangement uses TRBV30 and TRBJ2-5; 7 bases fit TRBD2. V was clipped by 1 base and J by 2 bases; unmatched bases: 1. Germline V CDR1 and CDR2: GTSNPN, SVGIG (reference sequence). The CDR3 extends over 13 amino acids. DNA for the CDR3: TGTGCCTGGAGTGAGCGGGGTCAAGAGACCCAGTACTTC. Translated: CAWSERGQETQYF.

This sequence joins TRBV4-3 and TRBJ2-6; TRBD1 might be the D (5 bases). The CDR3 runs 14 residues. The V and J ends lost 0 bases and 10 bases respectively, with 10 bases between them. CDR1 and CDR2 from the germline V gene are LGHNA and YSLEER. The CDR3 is CASSQDIQGNVLTF. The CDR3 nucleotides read TGCGCCAGCAGCCAAGACATCCAGGGTAACGTCCTGACTTTC.

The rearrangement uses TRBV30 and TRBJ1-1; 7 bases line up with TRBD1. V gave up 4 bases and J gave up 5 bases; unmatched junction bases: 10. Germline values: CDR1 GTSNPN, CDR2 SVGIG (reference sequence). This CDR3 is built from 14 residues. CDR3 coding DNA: TGTGCCTGGACTTTAGGGGGCAGTAATACTGAAGCTTTCTTT. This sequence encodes CAWTLGGSNTEAFF.

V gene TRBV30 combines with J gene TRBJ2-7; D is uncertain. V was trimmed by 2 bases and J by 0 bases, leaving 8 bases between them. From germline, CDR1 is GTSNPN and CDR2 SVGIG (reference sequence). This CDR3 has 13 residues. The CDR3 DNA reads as TGTGCCTGGAGTCTTCCCCCCTCCTACGAGCAGTACTTC. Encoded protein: CAWSLPPSYEQYF. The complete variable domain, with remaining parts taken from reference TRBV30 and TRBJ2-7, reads SQTIHQWPATLVQPVGSPLSLECTVEGTSNPNLYWYRQAAGRGLQLLFYSVGIGQISSEVPQNLSASRPQDRQFILSSKKLLLSDSGFYLCAWSLPPSYEQYFGPGTRLTVT.

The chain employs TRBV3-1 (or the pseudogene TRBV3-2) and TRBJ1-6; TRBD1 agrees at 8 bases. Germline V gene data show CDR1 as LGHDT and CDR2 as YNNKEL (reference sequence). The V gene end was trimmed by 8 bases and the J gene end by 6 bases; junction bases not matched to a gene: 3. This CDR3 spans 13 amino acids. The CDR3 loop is CASGQGANSPLHF. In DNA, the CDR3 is TGTGCCAGCGGTCAGGGGGCTAATTCACCCCTCCACTTT.